A single sample is the source of the 9 T cell receptor beta chains below, sequenced in a study of blood T cell repertoires in COVID-19 (TCRdb year 2020). The protocol used for the library was the immunoSEQ multiplex PCR assay. In its TCRdb copy, this immuneACCESS table keeps in-frame sequences only and misses some clones. Where compared with another copy, unresolved V genes explain less than half of these, and the others have no known cause. The sample includes about 54,000 clones, with approximately 85% observed a single time. Jointly, the top ten make up more than 9.5% of the sample. Sequenced: peripheral blood. The source of these receptors is a human donor in a cohort sampled during active COVID-19.

The rearrangement uses TRBV29-1 and TRBJ2-3, with 13 bases that match TRBD2. J gave up 2 bases and V 3 bases, and 8 bases lay outside the gene matches. The CDR3 runs to 17 residues. Germline values: CDR1 SQVTM, CDR2 ANQGSEA. CDR3 sequence (DNA): TGCAGCGTTGACGGACTAGCGGGAGTCGGAAACACAGATACGCAGTATTTT. Translation: CSVDGLAGVGNTDTQYF.

This chain connects TRBV19 to TRBJ1-2; 7 positions agree with TRBD1. The CDR3 loop spans 14 amino acids. With 0 bases clipped from V and 10 bases from J, the junction kept 8 bases outside the gene matches. Germline CDR1 and CDR2: LNHDA and SQIVND (reference sequence). CDR3 residues: CASSIDGTERFYTF. In DNA, the CDR3 is TGTGCCAGTAGTATAGACGGGACAGAGAGATTCTACACCTTC. Supplemented by reference TRBV19 and TRBJ1-2, the full variable domain reads DGGITQSPKYLFRKEGQNVTLSCEQNLNHDAMYWYRQDPGQGLRLIYYSQIVNDFQKGDIAEGYSVSREKKESFPLTVTSAQKNPTAFYLCASSIDGTERFYTFGSGTRLTVV.

The CDR3 protein is CASTSGNNEQFF. In nucleotides, the CDR3 is TGCGCCAGCACCAGCGGGAACAATGAGCAGTTCTTC. The chain carries TRBV4-3 and TRBJ2-1, with 7 bases matching TRBD2. Losses at the gene ends were 7 bases for V and 5 bases for J; bases not matched to a gene: 2. The CDR3 has 12 amino acids. Germline assignment: CDR1 LGHNA and CDR2 YSLEER.

The gene calls are TRBV5-1 and TRBJ2-1, with 9 bases identical to TRBD1. This CDR3 has 15 amino acids. Trimming took 2 bases from V and 6 from J; bases not matched to a gene: 6. The germline V gene encodes CDR1 SGHRS and CDR2 YFSETQ. The CDR3 is CASSLPGTGINEQFF. CDR3 DNA sequence: TGCGCCAGCAGCTTACCCGGGACAGGGATCAATGAGCAGTTCTTC.

This rearrangement joins TRBV19 to TRBJ2-1, with 7 nucleotides matching TRBD2. CDR3 length equals 17 residues. J was trimmed by 4 bases and V by 3 bases; bases with no gene match: 12. Germline loops: CDR1 LNHDA, CDR2 SQIVND (reference sequence). For the CDR3, the DNA is TGTGCCAGTAGTATCTTCCCCGGTAGCGGGCCATACAATGAGCAGTTCTTC. This translates into CASSIFPGSGPYNEQFF.

The rearrangement joins TRBV6-2 or TRBV6-3 to TRBJ2-2; tentative D call: TRBD1 (6 bases). The CDR3 sequence is 17 residues long. Per germline, CDR1 MNHEY and CDR2 SVGEGT. Between the trimmed V and J ends, which lost 0 bases and 4 bases, there was a span of 15 bases. The CDR3, as DNA: TGTGCCAGCAGTTACTCGAGTGGCAGGGGCCTCACCGGGGAGCTGTTTTTT. It is translated as CASSYSSGRGLTGELFF.

This clone was observed a single time. The chain joins TRBV9 to TRBJ2-5, with a tentative D call TRBD1 (6 bases). The length of the CDR3 is 17 residues. Germline V gene lookup returns CDR1 SGDLS and CDR2 YYNGEE. V lost 0 bases and J lost 4, with 19 bases in between. Here the CDR3 DNA reads TGTGCCAGCAGCGTAGGGGTAGGGGGTACGTTGGGAGAGACCCAGTACTTC. Residues: CASSVGVGGTLGETQYF.

The V and J genes are TRBV28 and TRBJ2-3; D is perhaps TRBD1 (5 bases). Trimming removed 3 bases from V and 4 bases from J, with 11 bases in between. This CDR3 has 14 amino acids. Germline CDR1 is MDHEN and CDR2 is SYDVKM. The chain's CDR3 is CASSFRVGADTQYF. CDR3 in DNA: TGTGCCAGCAGTTTCAGGGTAGGGGCAGATACGCAGTATTTT.

This chain joins TRBV4-2 and TRBJ1-6; D remains ambiguous. Between the trimmed V and J ends, which lost 0 bases and 5 bases, there was a span of 8 bases. The CDR3 spans 15 residues. Per germline, CDR1 LGHNA and CDR2 YNFKEQ. The CDR3 is CASSQDRRDNSPLHF. DNA of the CDR3: TGTGCCAGCAGCCAAGATCGACGGGATAATTCACCCCTCCACTTT.